This T cell receptor beta chain was sequenced for a study of cytomegalovirus exposure and HLA in healthy donors. Study-level findings and limits: Among the most significant clusters, several appeared linked to common viral pathogens in a later analysis. Most likely, a cluster of highly shared sequence variants arose as a sequencing artifact. Rare TCR sequences predominated, though certain public TCRs were found in many donors. Association of a missense DCLRE1C variant with TCR beta V- and J-gene trimming was reported in a later analysis.

Primers: 60 Vbeta forward and 13 Jbeta reverse. The assay was immunoSEQ multiplex PCR, and TCRdb's table has in-frame clones only and misses some. The sample includes around 220,000 clones, around 75% of them seen just once. A note on this clone: Its target is unknown. The same CDR3 can be traced to other DNA sequences in this sample.

Germline CDR1 and CDR2: SGHTA and FQGNSA. Trimming left V 2 bases short and J 2 bases short, with 12 bases between. The CDR3 is 15 amino acids. Material: PBMCs. This chain joins TRBV7-2 and TRBJ1-1, with a possible D match to TRBD1 (5 bases). This clonotype was obtained from a woman aged 25 to 39 in good health and CMV-seronegative. CDR3 residues: CASSLSGTANTEAFF. Here the CDR3 DNA reads TGTGCCAGCAGCTTAAGCGGGACGGCAAACACTGAAGCTTTCTTT.